Below are 3 T cell receptor beta chains sequenced from a single sample in a study of PD-1 blockade in classical Hodgkin lymphoma. Using immunoSEQ multiplex PCR, the repertoire was profiled, and TCRdb retains in-frame clones only, with some absent. The sample yields approximately 24,000 clones, around 80% seen once. Autologous stem cell transplantation was followed by relapse in every patient, and brentuximab vedotin exposure varied. The sample here was peripheral blood mononuclear cells (PBMCs), taken before the second cycle of nivolumab. The source of these receptors is a human donor with classical Hodgkin lymphoma.

This CDR3 reads CASSSLSHGTGSSNEQFF. CDR3 DNA sequence: TGTGCCAGCAGTTCCCTTTCACATGGGACAGGAAGTTCCAATGAGCAGTTCTTC. The chain has TRBV27 and TRBJ2-1; TRBD1 agrees at 8 bases. Trimming at V came to 4 bases and at J to 6 bases, leaving 17 bases not matched to a gene. This CDR3 is built from 18 residues. The germline gives CDR1 MNHEY, CDR2 SMNVEV (reference sequence).

V is TRBV6-5 and J is TRBJ2-5, with 8 bases fitting TRBD2. J lost 1 base, V lost 5 bases, and 6 bases had no gene match. The CDR3 has 15 residues. Looked up from germline, CDR1 is MNHEY and CDR2 is SVGAGI. The CDR3 region is CASSMLAGFQETQYF. DNA of the CDR3: TGTGCCAGCAGTATGCTAGCGGGTTTCCAAGAGACCCAGTACTTC.

V usage is TRBV4-3 and J usage is TRBJ1-6; D might be TRBD1 (5 bases). CDR3 size: 15 residues. Germline V gene lookup returns CDR1 LGHNA and CDR2 YSLEER. The ends were cut back, 4 bases at V and 9 bases at J, with 16 bases in the middle. The CDR3 loop is CASSLGIGTSSPLHF. The DNA for the CDR3 is TGCGCCAGCAGCCTAGGGATAGGGACCAGTTCACCCCTCCACTTT.